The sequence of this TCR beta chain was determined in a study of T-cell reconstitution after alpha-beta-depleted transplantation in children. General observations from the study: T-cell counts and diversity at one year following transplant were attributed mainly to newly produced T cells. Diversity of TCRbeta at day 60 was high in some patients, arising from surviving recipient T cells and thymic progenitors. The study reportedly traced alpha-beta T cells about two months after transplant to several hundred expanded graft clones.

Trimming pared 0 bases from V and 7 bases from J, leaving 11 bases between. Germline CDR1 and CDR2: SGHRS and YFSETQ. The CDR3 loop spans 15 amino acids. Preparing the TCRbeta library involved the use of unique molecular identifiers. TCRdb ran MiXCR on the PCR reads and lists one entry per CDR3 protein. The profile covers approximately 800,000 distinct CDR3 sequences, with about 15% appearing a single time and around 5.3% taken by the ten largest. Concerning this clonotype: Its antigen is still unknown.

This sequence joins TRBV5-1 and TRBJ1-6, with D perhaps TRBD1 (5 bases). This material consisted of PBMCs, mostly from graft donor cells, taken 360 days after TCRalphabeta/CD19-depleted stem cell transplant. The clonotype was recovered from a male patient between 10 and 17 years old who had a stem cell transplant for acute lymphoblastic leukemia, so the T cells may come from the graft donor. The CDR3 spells CASSLAGTENSPLHF. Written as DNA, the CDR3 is TGCGCCAGCAGCTTGGCCGGGACGGAGAATTCACCCCTCCACTTT. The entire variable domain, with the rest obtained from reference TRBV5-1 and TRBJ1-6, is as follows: KAGVTQTPRYLIKTRGQQVTLSCSPISGHRSVSWYQQTPGQGLQFLFEYFSETQRNKGNFPGRFSGRQFSNSRSEMNVSTLELGDSALYLCASSLAGTENSPLHFGNGTRLTVT.